Listed here are 21 T cell receptor beta chains from one sample, sequenced in a study of cytomegalovirus exposure and HLA in healthy donors. The PCR used 60 Vbeta and 13 Jbeta primers. TCRdb's table, derived via immunoSEQ multiplex PCR, lists solely in-frame clones and lacks some. The sample carries some 150,000 clones, around 79% recorded once. The sequenced sample consisted of PBMCs. These receptors were obtained from a man younger than 40 in good health and CMV-seropositive.

V and J are TRBV28 and TRBJ1-2; possible D gene TRBD1, 6 bases. Germline V gene data show CDR1 as MDHEN and CDR2 as SYDVKM. CDR3 length equals 15 residues. Trimming removed 4 bases at V and 1 base at J, with 13 bases between. CDR3 sequence reads: CASSSPGAVNYGYTF. The CDR3 DNA reads as TGTGCCAGCAGTTCTCCAGGGGCAGTTAACTATGGCTACACCTTC.

The chain uses TRBV29-1 and TRBJ2-1, with 13 bases matching TRBD2. Looked up from germline, CDR1 is SQVTM and CDR2 is ANQGSEA. The CDR3 is made up of 14 amino acids. The ends lost 7 bases at V and 7 bases at J; junction bases unmatched: 7. CDR3 nucleotide sequence: TGCAGCGCACTACGGACTAGCGGGGGAAATGAGCAGTTCTTC. Residues: CSALRTSGGNEQFF.

This clone was seen only a few times. J is TRBJ2-1 and V is TRBV7-2, with D possibly matching TRBD2 (6 bases). Trimming pared 1 base from V and 10 bases from J, leaving 11 bases between. The CDR3 has 13 amino acids. Germline assignment: CDR1 SGHTA and CDR2 FQGNSA. CDR3 bases: TGTGCCAGCAGCTTAGACGAGGGGAGGGAGCAGTTCTTC. As protein: CASSLDEGREQFF.

The chain uses TRBV28 and TRBJ1-3; 7 bases fit TRBD1. The germline gives CDR1 MDHEN, CDR2 SYDVKM. The CDR3 runs to 15 residues. J was trimmed by 4 bases and V by 6 bases; bases with no gene match: 9. In DNA form, the CDR3 reads TGTGCCAGCAGCCTCAGGGGGAGACCAGGAAACACCATATATTTT. Protein: CASSLRGRPGNTIYF.

The rearrangement uses TRBV7-9 and TRBJ2-1, with 7 bases identical to TRBD2. Unmatched junction bases numbered 8, after V lost 0 bases and J lost 6 bases. CDR3 length equals 16 residues. CDR1 SEHNR and CDR2 FQNEAQ come from the germline V gene (reference sequence). The CDR3 spells CASSLAFMTSLNEQFF. CDR3 DNA: TGTGCCAGCAGCTTAGCGTTTATGACTAGCCTCAATGAGCAGTTCTTC.

V gene TRBV7-9 combines with J gene TRBJ2-5; TRBD1 matches at 7 bases. CDR1 and CDR2 (germline): SEHNR, FQNEAQ (reference sequence). V lost 5 bases to trimming and J lost 5 bases; unmatched junction nucleotides: 11. CDR3 length equals 15 residues. For the CDR3, the DNA is TGTGCCAGCAGCGGAACAGGGGTTGCCGCGGAGACCCAGTACTTC. This gives the protein CASSGTGVAAETQYF.

The V call is TRBV7-8, the J call TRBJ2-1; 8 bases align to TRBD2. With V trimmed by 5 bases and J by 13 bases, 7 bases remained unmatched. Germline V gene lookup returns CDR1 SGHVS and CDR2 FQNEAQ. This CDR3 is 12 amino acids long. CDR3 loop: CASSPRAGGQFF. CDR3 sequence (DNA): TGTGCCAGCAGCCCCCGGGCGGGGGGTCAGTTCTTC.

Written as DNA, the CDR3 is TGCGCCAGCAGCTCGAATAGAATACAGGGGGTCACCTACAATGAGCAGTTCTTC. Translated: CASSSNRIQGVTYNEQFF. The V gene is TRBV5-1, the J gene TRBJ2-1; 8 bases align to TRBD1. CDR1 and CDR2 from the germline V gene are SGHRS and YFSETQ. V lost 3 bases and J lost 2; bases outside the gene matches: 13. The CDR3 extends over 18 amino acids.

The CDR3 bases are TGTGCCAGCAGCCCATCTGCGGGGGGACAAGAGACCCAGTACTTC. Translating it yields CASSPSAGGQETQYF. The J gene is TRBJ2-5, the V gene TRBV27; 8 bases fit TRBD2. From germline, CDR1 is MNHEY and CDR2 SMNVEV (reference sequence). V dropped 6 bases and J dropped 2; count of bases not matched to a gene: 8. This CDR3 is built from 15 residues.

This clone appeared a few times. The chain recombines TRBV30 with TRBJ1-4; D is unresolved. V was cut by 1 base and J by 8 bases, with 17 bases left in between. This CDR3 contains 15 residues. The germline gives CDR1 GTSNPN, CDR2 SVGIG (reference sequence). CDR3 sequence reads: CAWSAFGVEYEKLFF. CDR3 DNA: TGTGCCTGGAGTGCCTTCGGGGTCGAGTACGAAAAACTGTTTTTT.

This chain joins TRBV5-5 and TRBJ1-5, with D perhaps TRBD1 (5 bases). The germline gives CDR1 SGHKS, CDR2 YYEKEE (reference sequence). The length of the CDR3 is 15 residues. Trimming pared 2 bases from V and 3 bases from J, leaving 12 bases between. The CDR3 loop is CASSFTGTDNQPQHF. The CDR3 DNA follows: TGTGCCAGCAGCTTTACCGGGACTGACAATCAGCCCCAGCATTTT.

This clone appeared a single time. V and J are TRBV25-1 and TRBJ2-2, with 9 bases matching TRBD2. The CDR3 has 18 residues. J was trimmed by 0 bases and V by 0 bases; bases with no gene match: 5. Germline V gene sequence: CDR1 MGHDK, CDR2 SYGVNS. For the CDR3, the DNA is TGTGCCAGCAGTGAATATAGGGCTAGCGGGGCGAACACCGGGGAGCTGTTTTTT. Translation gives CASSEYRASGANTGELFF. Complete variable domain (other parts from reference TRBV25-1 and TRBJ2-2): EADIYQTPRYLVIGTGKKITLECSQTMGHDKMYWYQQDPGMELHLIHYSYGVNSTEKGDLSSESTVSRIRTEHFPLTLESARPSHTSQYLCASSEYRASGANTGELFFGEGSRLTVL.

V is TRBV29-1 and J is TRBJ2-7; 12 nucleotides agree with TRBD2. With 6 bases clipped from V and 9 bases from J, the junction kept 6 bases outside the gene matches. Germline V gene sequence: CDR1 SQVTM, CDR2 ANQGSEA. This CDR3 is 12 amino acids long. Written as DNA, the CDR3 is TGCAGCGTCCGACTAGCGGGAGAAAGGCAGTACTTC. This encodes CSVRLAGERQYF.

V is TRBV5-6 and J is TRBJ1-1; D call uncertain. Trimming removed 5 bases at V and 2 bases at J, with 16 bases between. Germline CDR1 reads SGHDT; CDR2 reads YYEEEE. The CDR3 totals 15 residues. CDR3 nucleotide sequence: TGTGCCAGCAGGTTCGATCGGAGAGCAAACACTGAAGCTTTCTTT. It encodes CASRFDRRANTEAFF. The full variable domain, in which reference TRBV5-6 and TRBJ1-1 provide the parts outside the CDR3, is DAGVTQSPTHLIKTRGQQVTLRCSPKSGHDTVSWYQQALGQGPQFIFQYYEEEERQRGNFPDRFSGHQFPNYSSELNVNALLLGDSALYLCASRFDRRANTEAFFGQGTRLTVV.

V and J are TRBV28 and TRBJ1-6, with 7 bases matching TRBD1. V lost 5 bases, J lost 0 bases, and 10 bases stayed unmatched. CDR1 is MDHEN, CDR2 SYDVKM, per germline. The CDR3 contains 18 residues. Here the CDR3 reads CASSPRIGQASYNSPLHF. CDR3 DNA: TGTGCCAGCAGTCCGCGGATTGGACAGGCCTCCTATAATTCACCCCTCCACTTT.

This sequence joins TRBV6-4 and TRBJ2-3, with D unresolved. The CDR3 runs 14 residues. CDR1 is MRHNA and CDR2 is SNTAGT in the germline V gene. Trimming removed 2 bases from V and 0 bases from J, with 6 bases in between. CDR3 in amino acids: CASSDVASTDTQYF. The DNA of the CDR3 is TGTGCCAGCAGTGACGTGGCTAGCACAGATACGCAGTATTTT.

The chain combines TRBV2 with TRBJ1-3, with 11 nucleotides matching TRBD1. With 4 bases clipped from V and 11 bases from J, the junction kept 4 bases outside the gene matches. Germline CDR1 SNHLY, CDR2 FYNNEI. The CDR3 runs to 13 residues. CDR3 protein: CASSGGTGGSIYF. The DNA of the CDR3 is TGTGCCAGCAGTGGCGGGACAGGGGGGTCCATATATTTT. Full variable domain (remainder filled in from reference TRBV2 and TRBJ1-3): EPEVTQTPSHQVTQMGQEVILRCVPISNHLYFYWYRQILGQKVEFLVSFYNNEISEKSEIFDDQFSVERPDGSNFTLKIRSTKLEDSAMYFCASSGGTGGSIYFGEGSWLTVV.

This chain joins TRBV7-2 and TRBJ2-2; the D gene is possibly TRBD1 (6 bases). With 5 bases removed from V and 7 bases from J, the gap between germline ends came to 17 bases. Germline V gene sequence: CDR1 SGHTA, CDR2 FQGNSA. The CDR3 runs 15 residues. In DNA, the CDR3 is TGTGCCAGCAGCCAGGGGCAGGGTATAGACGGGGAGCTGTTTTTT. It is translated as CASSQGQGIDGELFF. Together with reference TRBV7-2 and TRBJ2-2, the CDR3 gives the full variable domain: GAGVSQSPSNKVTEKGKDVELRCDPISGHTALYWYRQSLGQGLEFLIYFQGNSAPDKSGLPSDRFSAERTGGSVSTLTIQRTQQEDSAVYLCASSQGQGIDGELFFGEGSRLTVL.

This chain links TRBV2 with TRBJ1-5; 7 positions agree with TRBD1. This CDR3 has 15 amino acids. V was clipped by 6 bases and J by 6 bases; unmatched bases: 11. CDR1 is SNHLY and CDR2 is FYNNEI in the germline V gene. CDR3 sequence (DNA): TGTGCCAGCAGGATCGCTGGAGGGGGCACTCAGCCCCAGCATTTT. It specifies CASRIAGGGTQPQHF.

This clone was counted only a few times. The chain couples TRBV6-4 to TRBJ2-3; D not certain. Germline CDR1 MRHNA, CDR2 SNTAGT. The ends were cut back, 0 bases at V and 5 bases at J, with 3 bases in the middle. There are 12 residues in the CDR3. CDR3 sequence reads: CASSDSGDTQYF. DNA for the CDR3: TGTGCCAGCAGTGACTCCGGAGATACGCAGTATTTT.

This chain connects TRBV28 to TRBJ1-6; 9 bases are a match to TRBD1. The length of the CDR3 is 15 residues. V lost 7 bases and J lost 10; bases outside the gene matches: 11. CDR1 and CDR2 (germline): MDHEN, SYDVKM. The CDR3: CASKDRGVVGSPLHF. CDR3 sequence (DNA): TGTGCCAGCAAGGACAGGGGAGTAGTTGGATCACCCCTCCACTTT.